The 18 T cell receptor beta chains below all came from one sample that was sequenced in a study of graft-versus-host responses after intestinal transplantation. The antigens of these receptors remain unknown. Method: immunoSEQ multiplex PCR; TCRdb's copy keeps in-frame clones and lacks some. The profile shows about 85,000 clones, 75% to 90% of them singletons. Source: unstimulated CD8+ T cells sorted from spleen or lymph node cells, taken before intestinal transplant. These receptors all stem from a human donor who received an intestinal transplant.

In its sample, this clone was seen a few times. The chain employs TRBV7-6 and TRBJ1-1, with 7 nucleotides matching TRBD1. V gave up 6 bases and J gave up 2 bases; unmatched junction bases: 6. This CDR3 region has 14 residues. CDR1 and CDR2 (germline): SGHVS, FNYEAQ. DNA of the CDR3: TGTGCCAGCAGTTTCGGGACAGAAAACACTGAAGCTTTCTTT. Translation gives CASSFGTENTEAFF.

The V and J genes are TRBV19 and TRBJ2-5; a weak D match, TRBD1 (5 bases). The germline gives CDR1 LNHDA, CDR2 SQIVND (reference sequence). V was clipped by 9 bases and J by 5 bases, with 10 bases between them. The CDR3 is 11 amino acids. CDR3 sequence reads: CASSGMETQYF. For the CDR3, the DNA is TGTGCCAGCTCAGGGATGGAGACCCAGTACTTC. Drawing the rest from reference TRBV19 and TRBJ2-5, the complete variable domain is DGGITQSPKYLFRKEGQNVTLSCEQNLNHDAMYWYRQDPGQGLRLIYYSQIVNDFQKGDIAEGYSVSREKKESFPLTVTSAQKNPTAFYLCASSGMETQYFGPGTRLLVL.

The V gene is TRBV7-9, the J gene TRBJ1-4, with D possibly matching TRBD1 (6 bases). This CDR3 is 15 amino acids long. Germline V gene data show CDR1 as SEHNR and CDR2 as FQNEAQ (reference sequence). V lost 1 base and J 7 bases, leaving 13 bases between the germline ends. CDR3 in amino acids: CASSLGTASGEKLFF. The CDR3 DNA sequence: TGTGCCAGCAGCTTAGGGACAGCCAGTGGTGAAAAACTGTTTTTT.

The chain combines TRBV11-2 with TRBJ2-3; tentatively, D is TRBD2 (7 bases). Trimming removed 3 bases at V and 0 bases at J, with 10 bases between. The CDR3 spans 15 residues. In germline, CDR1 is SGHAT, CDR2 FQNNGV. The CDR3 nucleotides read TGTGCCAGCAGCTTGGGGGGGCTCAGCACAGATACGCAGTATTTT. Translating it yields CASSLGGLSTDTQYF.

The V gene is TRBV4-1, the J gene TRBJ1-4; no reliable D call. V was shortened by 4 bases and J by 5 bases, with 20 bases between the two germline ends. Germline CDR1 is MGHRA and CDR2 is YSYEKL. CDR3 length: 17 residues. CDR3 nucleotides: TGCGCCAGCAGCCCACGGGAGGGCCCTAACCTCAATGAAAAACTGTTTTTT. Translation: CASSPREGPNLNEKLFF.

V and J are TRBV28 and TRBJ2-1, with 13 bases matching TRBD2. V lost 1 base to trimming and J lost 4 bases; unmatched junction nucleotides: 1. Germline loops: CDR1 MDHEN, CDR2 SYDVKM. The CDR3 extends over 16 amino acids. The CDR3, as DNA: TGTGCCAGCAGTTTATTACTAGCGGGAGGGTACAATGAGCAGTTCTTC. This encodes CASSLLLAGGYNEQFF.

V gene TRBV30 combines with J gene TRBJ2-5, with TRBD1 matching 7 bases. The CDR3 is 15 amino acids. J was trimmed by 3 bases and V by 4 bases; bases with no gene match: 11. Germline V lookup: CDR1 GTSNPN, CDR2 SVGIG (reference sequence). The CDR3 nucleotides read TGTGCCTGGATTCAGGGGGTTGGGCCCGAAGAGACCCAGTACTTC. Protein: CAWIQGVGPEETQYF.

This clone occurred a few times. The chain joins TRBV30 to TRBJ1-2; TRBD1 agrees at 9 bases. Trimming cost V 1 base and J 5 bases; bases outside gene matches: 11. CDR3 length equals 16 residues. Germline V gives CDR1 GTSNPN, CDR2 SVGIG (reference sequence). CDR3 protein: CAWSAHRGPLWYGYTF. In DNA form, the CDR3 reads TGTGCCTGGAGTGCCCACAGGGGGCCTCTTTGGTATGGCTACACCTTC.

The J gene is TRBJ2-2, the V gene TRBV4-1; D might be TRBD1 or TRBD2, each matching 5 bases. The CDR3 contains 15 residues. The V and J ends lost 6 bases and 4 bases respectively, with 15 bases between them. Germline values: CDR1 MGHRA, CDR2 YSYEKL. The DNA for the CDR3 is TGCGCCAGCAGGGTAGGGGAGTGGGGCACCGGGGAGCTGTTTTTT. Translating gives CASRVGEWGTGELFF.

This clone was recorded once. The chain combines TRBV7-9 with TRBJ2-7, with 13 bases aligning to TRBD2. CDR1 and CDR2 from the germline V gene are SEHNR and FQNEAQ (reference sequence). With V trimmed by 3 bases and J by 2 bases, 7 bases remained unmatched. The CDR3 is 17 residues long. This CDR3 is CASSFSRTSGRAYEQYF. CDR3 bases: TGTGCCAGCAGCTTTTCCCGGACTAGCGGGAGAGCCTACGAGCAGTACTTC.

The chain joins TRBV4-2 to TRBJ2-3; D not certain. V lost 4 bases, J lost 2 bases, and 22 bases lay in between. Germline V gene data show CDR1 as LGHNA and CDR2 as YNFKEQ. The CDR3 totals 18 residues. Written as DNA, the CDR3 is TGTGCCAGCAGCCCCCCTGGTGGACGGAAGCTTGCCACAGATACGCAGTATTTT. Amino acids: CASSPPGGRKLATDTQYF.

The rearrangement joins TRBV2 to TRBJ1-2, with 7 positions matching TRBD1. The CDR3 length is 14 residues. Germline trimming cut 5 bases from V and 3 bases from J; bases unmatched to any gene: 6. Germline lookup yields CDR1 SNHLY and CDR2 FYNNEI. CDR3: CASSPRQGYYGYTF. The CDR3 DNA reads TGTGCCAGCAGTCCACGACAGGGTTACTATGGCTACACCTTC.

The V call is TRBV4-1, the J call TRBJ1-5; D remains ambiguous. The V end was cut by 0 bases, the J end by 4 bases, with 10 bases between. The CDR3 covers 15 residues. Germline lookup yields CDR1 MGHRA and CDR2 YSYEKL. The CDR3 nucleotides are TGCGCCAGCAGCCAAGATGGAATGGGGAATCAGCCCCAGCATTTT. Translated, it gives CASSQDGMGNQPQHF.

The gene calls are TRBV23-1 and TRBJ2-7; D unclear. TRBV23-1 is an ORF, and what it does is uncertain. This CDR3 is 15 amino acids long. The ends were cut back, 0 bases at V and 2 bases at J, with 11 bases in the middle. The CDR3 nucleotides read TGCGCCAGCAGTCAATCGACGGCAGTTCCCTACGAGCAGTACTTC. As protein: CASSQSTAVPYEQYF.

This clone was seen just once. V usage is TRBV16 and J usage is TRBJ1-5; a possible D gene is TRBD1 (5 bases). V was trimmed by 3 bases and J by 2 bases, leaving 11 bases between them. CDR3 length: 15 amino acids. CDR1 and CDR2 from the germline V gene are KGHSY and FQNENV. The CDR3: CASSHRGGGNQPQHF. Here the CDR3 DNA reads TGTGCCAGCAGCCATCGCGGAGGGGGCAATCAGCCCCAGCATTTT.

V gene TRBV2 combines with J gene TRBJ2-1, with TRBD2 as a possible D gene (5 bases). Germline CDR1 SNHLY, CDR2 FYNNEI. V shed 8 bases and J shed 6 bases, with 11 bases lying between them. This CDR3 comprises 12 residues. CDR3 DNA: TGTGCCAGCGGGAGCCCTTTCAATGAGCAGTTCTTC. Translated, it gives CASGSPFNEQFF.

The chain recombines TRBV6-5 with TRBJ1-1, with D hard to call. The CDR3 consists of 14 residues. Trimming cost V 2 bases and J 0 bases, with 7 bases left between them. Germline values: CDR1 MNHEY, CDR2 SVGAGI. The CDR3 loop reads CASSYDQVNTEAFF. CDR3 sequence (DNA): TGTGCCAGCAGTTACGATCAGGTGAACACTGAAGCTTTCTTT.

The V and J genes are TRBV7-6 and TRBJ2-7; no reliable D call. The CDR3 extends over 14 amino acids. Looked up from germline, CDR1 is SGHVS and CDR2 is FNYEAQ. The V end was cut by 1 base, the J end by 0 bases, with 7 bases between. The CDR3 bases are TGTGCCAGCAGCTTAGTCGACAACTCCTACGAGCAGTACTTC. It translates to CASSLVDNSYEQYF.